These 9 T cell receptor beta chains came from one sample sequenced in a study of T cells in Graves' hyperthyroidism and ophthalmopathy. Template material for amplifying TCR beta CDR3 regions consisted of RNA transcripts. HTBI primers drove first-round RT-PCR of the TCR CDR3. TCRdb re-analysed the multiplex PCR reads in MiXCR, keeping a single row per CDR3 protein. The sample yields about 350,000 distinct CDR3 sequences, approximately 20% seen once. The sample taken for sequencing was blood. The receptors were gathered from a woman aged 18-29 years with Graves' hyperthyroidism.

This clonotype was observed at least ten times. The chain employs TRBV30 and TRBJ1-1; D perhaps matches TRBD1 (5 bases). The germline CDR1 and CDR2 sequences are GTSNPN and SVGIG (reference sequence). V lost 1 base to trimming and J lost 1 base, with 13 bases between them. This CDR3 has 15 amino acids. CDR3 region: CAWSEGPFENTEAFF. The CDR3 DNA reads as TGTGCCTGGAGTGAGGGGCCGTTTGAGAACACTGAAGCTTTCTTT.

This clonotype was seen only a few times. The gene calls are TRBV6-5 and TRBJ1-5; D not certain. The CDR3 consists of 14 residues. The germline V gene encodes CDR1 MNHEY and CDR2 SVGAGI. V shed 4 bases and J shed 2 bases, with 9 bases lying between them. CDR3 nucleotide sequence: TGTGCCAGCAGTTCCGTTTATGGCAATCAGCCCCAGCATTTT. This translates into CASSSVYGNQPQHF.

This clonotype was recorded at least ten times. V usage is TRBV12-3 or TRBV12-4 and J usage is TRBJ2-7; D is perhaps TRBD1 (6 bases). With 6 bases removed from V and 2 bases from J, the gap between germline ends came to 11 bases. The CDR3 is 13 residues long. In nucleotides, the CDR3 is TGTGCCAGCAGCCGTCGACAGGCCTACGAGCAGTACTTC. This sequence encodes CASSRRQAYEQYF.

The chain carries TRBV7-9 and TRBJ2-3; D remains unclear. CDR1 SEHNR and CDR2 FQNEAQ come from the germline V gene (reference sequence). The V end lost 2 bases, the J end lost 5 bases, and 11 bases lay between the germline ends. The length of the CDR3 is 14 residues. This CDR3 reads CASSLTHDGDTQYF. Written as DNA, the CDR3 is TGTGCCAGCAGCTTAACTCACGACGGAGATACGCAGTATTTT.

Only a few counts were recorded for this clonotype. The chain employs TRBV5-1 and TRBJ2-2; 7 positions match TRBD1. With V trimmed by 3 bases and J by 5 bases, 7 bases remained unmatched. The CDR3 has 15 amino acids. CDR1 and CDR2 (germline): SGHRS, YFSETQ. In nucleotides, the CDR3 is TGCGCCAGCAGCTCCGGACAGGTCGGGACCGGGGAGCTGTTTTTT. Translated, it gives CASSSGQVGTGELFF.

This clonotype was seen at least ten times. CDR3 amino acids: CASSLRGCNQPQHF. In DNA form, the CDR3 reads TGTGCCAGCAGCCTACGGGGCTGCAATCAGCCCCAGCATTTT. V gene TRBV7-3 combines with J gene TRBJ1-5; TRBD1 is a possible D gene (5 bases). Germline V gene data show CDR1 as SGHTA and CDR2 as FQGTGA. The germline V and J ends were trimmed by 5 bases and 2 bases, with 10 bases remaining between them. The CDR3 loop spans 14 amino acids. Based on the CDR3 plus reference TRBV7-3 and TRBJ1-5, the full variable domain is GAGVSQTPSNKVTEKGKYVELRCDPISGHTALYWYRQSLGQGPEFLIYFQGTGAADDSGLPNDRFFAVRPEGSVSTLKIQRTERGDSAVYLCASSLRGCNQPQHFGDGTRLSIL.

This clonotype was found many times. This chain joins TRBV20-1 and TRBJ1-5; D ambiguous. This CDR3 has 14 residues. Between the trimmed V and J ends, which lost 3 bases and 3 bases, there was a span of 12 bases. The germline V gene encodes CDR1 DFQATT and CDR2 SNEGSKA (reference sequence). The CDR3 here is CSASPGLANQPQHF. Here the CDR3 DNA reads TGCAGTGCTAGCCCGGGGTTGGCCAATCAGCCCCAGCATTTT.

The genes are TRBV28 and TRBJ1-1; 8 positions agree with TRBD1. Trimming removed 5 bases from V and 5 bases from J; junction bases left unmatched: 7. Per the germline V gene, CDR1 is MDHEN and CDR2 is SYDVKM. The CDR3 length is 14 residues. Written as DNA, the CDR3 is TGTGCCAGCAGTCTTCGGACAGGGTGGACTGAAGCTTTCTTT. This sequence encodes CASSLRTGWTEAFF.

Comments on this clonotype: This sequence may be a read error, since a much larger clone differs from it by one base. This chain uses TRBV20-1 with TRBJ2-2; TRBD1 agrees at 7 bases. Trimming cost V 4 bases and J 7 bases; bases outside gene matches: 12. The CDR3 has 15 amino acids. From germline, CDR1 is DFQATT and CDR2 SNEGSKA (reference sequence). DNA for the CDR3: TGCAGTGCTACCACCCCAGGGGGATACAGCGGGGAGCTGTTTTTT. Protein: CSATTPGGYSGELFF.